This section outlines one TCR beta chain sequence together with its context. The antigen remains undetermined. This sample was included in a study of cytomegalovirus exposure and HLA in healthy donors. Broader study findings: One variant, a missense change in DCLRE1C, was linked in a later analysis to TCR beta V- and J-gene trimming. Rarity marked most TCR sequences, yet some public TCRs occurred in many donors. A likely sequencing artifact accounted for one observed cluster of highly shared sequence variants.

In the PCR, 60 Vbeta and 13 Jbeta primers were used. Only in-frame clones appear in the TCRdb table, and some are missing; sequencing was by immunoSEQ multiplex PCR. The table includes about 130,000 clones, about 74% detected once. Germline CDR1 is SGHVS and CDR2 is FNYEAQ. The CDR3 totals 16 residues. The V gene end was trimmed by 1 base and the J gene end by 7 bases; junction bases not matched to a gene: 7. The origin of this receptor is a man aged 40-49 years in good health and CMV-seronegative. The chain joins TRBV7-6 to TRBJ2-2, with 9 positions matching TRBD1. Specimen: PBMCs. The CDR3: CASSLGAGTGFGELFF. CDR3 nucleotides: TGTGCCAGCAGCTTAGGGGCCGGGACAGGGTTCGGGGAGCTGTTTTTT.